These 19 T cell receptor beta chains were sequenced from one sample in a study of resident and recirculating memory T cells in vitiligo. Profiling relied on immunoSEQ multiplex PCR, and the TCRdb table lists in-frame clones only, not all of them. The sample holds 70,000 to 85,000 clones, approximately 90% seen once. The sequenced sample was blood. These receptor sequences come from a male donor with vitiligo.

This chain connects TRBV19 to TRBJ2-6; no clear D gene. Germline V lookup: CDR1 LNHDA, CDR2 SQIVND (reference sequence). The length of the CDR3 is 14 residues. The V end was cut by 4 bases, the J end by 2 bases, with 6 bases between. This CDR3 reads CASSTIPGANVLTF. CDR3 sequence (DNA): TGTGCCAGTAGTACTATCCCTGGGGCCAACGTCCTGACTTTC.

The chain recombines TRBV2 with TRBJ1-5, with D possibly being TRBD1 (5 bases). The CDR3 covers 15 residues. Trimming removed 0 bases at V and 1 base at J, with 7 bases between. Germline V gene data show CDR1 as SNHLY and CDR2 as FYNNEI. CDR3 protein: CASSEARGSNQPQHF. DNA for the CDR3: TGTGCCAGCAGTGAAGCAAGGGGAAGCAATCAGCCCCAGCATTTT.

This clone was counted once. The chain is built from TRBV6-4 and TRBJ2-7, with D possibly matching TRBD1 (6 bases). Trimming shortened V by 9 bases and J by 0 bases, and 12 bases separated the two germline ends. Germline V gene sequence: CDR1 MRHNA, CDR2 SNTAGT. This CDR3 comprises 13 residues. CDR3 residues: CASLRDTSYEQYF. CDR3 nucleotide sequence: TGTGCCAGTTTACGGGACACCTCCTACGAGCAGTACTTC.

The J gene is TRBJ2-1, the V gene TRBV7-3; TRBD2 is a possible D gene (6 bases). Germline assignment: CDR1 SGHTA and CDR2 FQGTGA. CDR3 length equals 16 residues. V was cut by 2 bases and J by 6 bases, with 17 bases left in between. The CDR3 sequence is CASSLSWDLGSNEQFF. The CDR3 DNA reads TGTGCCAGCAGCTTATCCTGGGACTTGGGTAGCAATGAGCAGTTCTTC.

CDR3 region: CASSPQGYTEAFF. As DNA, the CDR3 is TGTGCCAGCAGTCCACAGGGTTACACTGAAGCTTTCTTT. V is TRBV25-1 and J is TRBJ1-1, with D possibly matching TRBD1 (6 bases). Trimming pared 5 bases from V and 3 bases from J, leaving 10 bases between. The CDR3 extends over 13 amino acids. Germline CDR1 is MGHDK and CDR2 is SYGVNS.

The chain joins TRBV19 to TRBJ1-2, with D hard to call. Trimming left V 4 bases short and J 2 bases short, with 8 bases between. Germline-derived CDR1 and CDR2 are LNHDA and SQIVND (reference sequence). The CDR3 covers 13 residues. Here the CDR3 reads CASSTTVNYGYTF. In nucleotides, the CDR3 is TGTGCCAGTAGTACCACAGTGAACTATGGCTACACCTTC.

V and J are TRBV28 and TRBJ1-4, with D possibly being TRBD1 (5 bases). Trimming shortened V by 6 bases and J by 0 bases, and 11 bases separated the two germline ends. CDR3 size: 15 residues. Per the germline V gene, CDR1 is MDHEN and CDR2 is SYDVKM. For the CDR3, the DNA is TGTGCCAGCAGGGAAAGGGGTGCAACTAATGAAAAACTGTTTTTT. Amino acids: CASRERGATNEKLFF.

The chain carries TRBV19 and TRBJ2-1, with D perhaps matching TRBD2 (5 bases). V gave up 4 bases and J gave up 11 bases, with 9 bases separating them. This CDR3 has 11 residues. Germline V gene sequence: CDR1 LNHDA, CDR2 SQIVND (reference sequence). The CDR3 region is CASSRPGKQFF. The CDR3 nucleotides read TGTGCCAGTAGTAGACCGGGAAAGCAGTTCTTC.

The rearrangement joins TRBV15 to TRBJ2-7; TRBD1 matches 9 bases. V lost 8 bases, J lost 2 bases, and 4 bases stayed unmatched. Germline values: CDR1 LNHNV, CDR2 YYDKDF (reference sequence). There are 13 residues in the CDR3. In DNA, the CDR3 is TGTGCCACCCGGGGGACAGGGACCTACGAGCAGTACTTC. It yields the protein CATRGTGTYEQYF. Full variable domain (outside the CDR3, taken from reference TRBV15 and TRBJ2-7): DAMVIQNPRYQVTQFGKPVTLSCSQTLNHNVMYWYQQKSSQAPKLLFHYYDKDFNNEADTPDNFQSRRPNTSFCFLDIRSPGLGDTAMYLCATRGTGTYEQYFGPGTRLTVT.

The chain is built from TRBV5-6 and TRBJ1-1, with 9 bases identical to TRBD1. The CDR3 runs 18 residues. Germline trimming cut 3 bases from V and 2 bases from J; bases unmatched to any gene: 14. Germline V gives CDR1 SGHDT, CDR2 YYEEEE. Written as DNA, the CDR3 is TGTGCCAGCAGCTCTATACCGGGACAGGGTGGGCTTAACACTGAAGCTTTCTTT. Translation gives CASSSIPGQGGLNTEAFF.

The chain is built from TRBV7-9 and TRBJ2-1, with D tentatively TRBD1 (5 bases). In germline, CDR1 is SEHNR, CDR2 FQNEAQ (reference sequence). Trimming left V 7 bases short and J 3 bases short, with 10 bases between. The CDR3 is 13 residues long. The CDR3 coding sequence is TGTGCCAGCATCTCCGACAGCTACAATGAGCAGTTCTTC. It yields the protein CASISDSYNEQFF.

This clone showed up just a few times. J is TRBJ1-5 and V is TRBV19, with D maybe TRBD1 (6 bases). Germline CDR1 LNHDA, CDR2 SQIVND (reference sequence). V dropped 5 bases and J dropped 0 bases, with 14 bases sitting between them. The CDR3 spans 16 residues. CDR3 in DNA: TGTGCCAGTAGTTCTCAGGGGCGACTTAGCAATCAGCCCCAGCATTTT. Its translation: CASSSQGRLSNQPQHF. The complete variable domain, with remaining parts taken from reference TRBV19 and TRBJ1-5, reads DGGITQSPKYLFRKEGQNVTLSCEQNLNHDAMYWYRQDPGQGLRLIYYSQIVNDFQKGDIAEGYSVSREKKESFPLTVTSAQKNPTAFYLCASSSQGRLSNQPQHFGDGTRLSIL.

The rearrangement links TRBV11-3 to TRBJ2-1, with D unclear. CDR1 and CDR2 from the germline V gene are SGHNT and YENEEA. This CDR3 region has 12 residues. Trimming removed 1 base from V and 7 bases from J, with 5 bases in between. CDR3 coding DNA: TGTGCCAGCAGCTTAGGGGCTAATGAGCAGTTCTTC. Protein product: CASSLGANEQFF.

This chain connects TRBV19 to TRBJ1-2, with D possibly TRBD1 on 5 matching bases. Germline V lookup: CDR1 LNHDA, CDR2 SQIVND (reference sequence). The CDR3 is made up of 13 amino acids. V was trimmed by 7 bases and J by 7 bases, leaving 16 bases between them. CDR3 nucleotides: TGTGCCAGTAACTATCGGCAGGGCTTTGGCTACACCTTC. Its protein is CASNYRQGFGYTF.

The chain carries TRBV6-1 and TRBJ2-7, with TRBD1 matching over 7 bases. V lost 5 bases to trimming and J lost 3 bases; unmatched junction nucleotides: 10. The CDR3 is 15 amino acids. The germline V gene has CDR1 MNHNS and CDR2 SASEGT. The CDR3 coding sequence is TGTGCCAGCAGTCCCGAGGACAGGTCTTTCTACGAGCAGTACTTC. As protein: CASSPEDRSFYEQYF.

Here the CDR3 DNA reads TGCAGCGTTGAAGGCTCACCAGGGGCCAACTATGGCTACACCTTC. Translated, it gives CSVEGSPGANYGYTF. V is TRBV29-1 and J is TRBJ1-2, with a possible D match to TRBD1 (6 bases). Trimming took 1 base from V and 2 from J, leaving 14 bases between them. The CDR3 covers 15 residues. Germline V lookup: CDR1 SQVTM, CDR2 ANQGSEA.

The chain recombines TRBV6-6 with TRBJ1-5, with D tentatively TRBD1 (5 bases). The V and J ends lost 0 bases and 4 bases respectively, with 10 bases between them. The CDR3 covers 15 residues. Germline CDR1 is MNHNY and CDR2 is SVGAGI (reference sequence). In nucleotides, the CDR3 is TGTGCCAGCAGTTACTCCAGGGTCGAGAATCAGCCCCAGCATTTT. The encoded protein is CASSYSRVENQPQHF.

CDR3 amino acids: CASSVGPWNTEAFF. In nucleotides, the CDR3 is TGTGCCAGCAGCGTAGGGCCTTGGAACACTGAAGCTTTCTTT. V gene TRBV9 combines with J gene TRBJ1-1; D is ambiguous. The CDR3 loop spans 14 amino acids. V was pared by 0 bases and J by 1 base, with 7 bases between. Germline CDR1 and CDR2: SGDLS and YYNGEE.

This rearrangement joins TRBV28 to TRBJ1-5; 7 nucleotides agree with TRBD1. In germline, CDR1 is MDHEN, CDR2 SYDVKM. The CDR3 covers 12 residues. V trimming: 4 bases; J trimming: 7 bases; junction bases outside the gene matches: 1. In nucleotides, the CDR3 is TGTGCCAGCAGTTCGACAGGGCAGCCCCAGCATTTT. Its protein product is CASSSTGQPQHF.